This T cell receptor (beta chain) emerged from a study of T cells in Graves' hyperthyroidism and ophthalmopathy. Whole-study context: Initial diagnosis, before any treatment, was when peripheral blood was collected.

This clonotype has a count of ten or more. Using RNA transcripts as the source, TCR beta CDR3 regions were amplified. HTBI primers were the set used in a first-round RT-PCR of the TCR CDR3. Each CDR3 protein gets one entry after TCRdb re-called the multiplex PCR reads with MiXCR. The data hold approximately 400,000 distinct CDR3 sequences, with about an eighth observed a single time. Germline CDR1 reads DFQATT; CDR2 reads SNEGSKA (reference sequence). With V trimmed by 3 bases and J by 6 bases, 20 bases remained unmatched. CDR3 length: 18 residues. The TCR comes from a man aged 50 to 59 with Graves' ophthalmopathy. The rearrangement uses TRBV20-1 and TRBJ2-1; 7 bases are a match to TRBD2. Material for sequencing was blood. The CDR3 DNA follows: TGCAGTGCTAGGCATTGGACCTCCACGGGGGGAGGCCTCAATGAGCAGTTCTTC. Amino acid sequence: CSARHWTSTGGGLNEQFF.